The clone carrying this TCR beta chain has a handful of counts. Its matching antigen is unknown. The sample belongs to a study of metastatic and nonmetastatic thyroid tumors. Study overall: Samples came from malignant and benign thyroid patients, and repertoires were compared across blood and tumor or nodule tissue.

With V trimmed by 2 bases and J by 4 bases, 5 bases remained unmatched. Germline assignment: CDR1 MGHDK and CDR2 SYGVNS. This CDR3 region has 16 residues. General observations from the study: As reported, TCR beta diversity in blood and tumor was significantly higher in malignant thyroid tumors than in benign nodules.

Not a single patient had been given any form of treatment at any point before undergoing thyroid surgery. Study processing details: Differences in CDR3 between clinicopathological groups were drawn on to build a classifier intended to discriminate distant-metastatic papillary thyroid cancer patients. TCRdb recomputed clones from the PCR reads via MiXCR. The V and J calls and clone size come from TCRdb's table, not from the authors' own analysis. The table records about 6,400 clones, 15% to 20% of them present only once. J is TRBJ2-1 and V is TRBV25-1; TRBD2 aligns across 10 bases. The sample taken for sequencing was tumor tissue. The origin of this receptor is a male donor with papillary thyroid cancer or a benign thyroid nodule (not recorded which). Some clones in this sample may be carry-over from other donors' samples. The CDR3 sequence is CASSEGTSGKYNEQFF. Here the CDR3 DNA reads TGTGCCAGCAGTGAAGGAACTAGCGGGAAATACAATGAGCAGTTCTTC. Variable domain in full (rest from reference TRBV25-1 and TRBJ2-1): EADIYQTPRYLVIGTGKKITLECSQTMGHDKMYWYQQDPGMELHLIHYSYGVNSTEKGDLSSESTVSRIRTEHFPLTLESARPSHTSQYLCASSEGTSGKYNEQFFGPGTRLTVL.